The 28 T cell receptor beta chains below all came from one sample that was sequenced in a study of CD8 T cells in ankylosing spondylitis. One entry per CDR3 protein, called by TCRdb with MiXCR from the 5' RACE reads. The sample shows about 88,000 distinct CDR3 sequences, under 30% of them seen only once. The sample taken for sequencing was blood, either unsorted or a sorted T cell fraction (not recorded which). The receptors shown here come from a male donor with ankylosing spondylitis or in good health (not recorded which).

Note on this clonotype: Relative to the germline gene, one junction end is altered; a read error may explain this. The rearrangement links TRBV4-2 to TRBJ2-3, with D unclear. The V gene's germline CDR1 is LGHNA and CDR2 YNFKEQ. The CDR3 covers 16 residues. CDR3: CARSPRPPVGTDTQYF. The CDR3 region has the DNA TGTGCCAGGAGCCCTAGGCCCCCTGTGGGCACAGATACGCAGTATTTT.

This clonotype was seen a few times. The rearrangement uses TRBV2 and TRBJ1-5; no reliable D call. Germline loops: CDR1 SNHLY, CDR2 FYNNEI. The CDR3 extends over 13 amino acids. The V and J ends lost 10 bases and 3 bases respectively, with 13 bases between them. CDR3 amino acids: CATSGSLNQPQHF. CDR3 nucleotides: TGTGCCACAAGTGGAAGCCTCAATCAGCCCCAGCATTTT.

In this sample, this clonotype turned up once. The CDR3 sequence is CASSLGWASEQYV. The CDR3 coding sequence is TGTGCCAGCAGCTTAGGATGGGCAAGCGAGCAGTACGTC. The chain is built from TRBV7-9 and TRBJ2-7; D unclear. V was clipped by 1 base and J by 6 bases, with 10 bases between them. Germline V lookup: CDR1 SEHNR, CDR2 FQNEAQ (reference sequence). The CDR3 contains 13 residues.

The genes are TRBV7-9 and TRBJ2-3; no reliable D call. CDR3 size: 15 residues. The V gene's germline CDR1 is SEHNR and CDR2 FQNEAQ (reference sequence). V lost 1 base, J lost 6 bases, and 14 bases lay in between. Written as DNA, the CDR3 is TGTGCCAGCAGCTTAGATCGCGCGGCCTCGGATACGCAGTATTTT. The encoded protein is CASSLDRAASDTQYF.

This chain uses TRBV29-1 with TRBJ2-2, with 14 bases identical to TRBD2. Germline trimming cut 4 bases from V and 6 bases from J; bases unmatched to any gene: 7. The CDR3 runs to 16 residues. Germline assignment: CDR1 SQVTM and CDR2 ANQGSEA. CDR3 amino acids: CSVVSGLAGDPGELFF. The CDR3 DNA reads as TGCAGCGTTGTCTCGGGACTAGCGGGAGATCCCGGGGAGCTGTTTTTT.

The rearrangement uses TRBV28 and TRBJ1-1, with D tentatively TRBD1 (5 bases). Germline CDR1 reads MDHEN; CDR2 reads SYDVKM. CDR3 length equals 18 residues. Trimming stripped 4 bases from V and 0 bases from J, with 21 bases between. CDR3 sequence: CASSSPGTSIWVNTEAFF. CDR3 coding DNA: TGTGCCAGCAGTTCACCCGGGACGTCTATCTGGGTGAACACTGAAGCTTTCTTT.

Ten or more counts support this clonotype. The V gene is TRBV20-1, the J gene TRBJ2-4, with unresolved D. Between the trimmed V and J ends, which lost 5 bases and 8 bases, there was a span of 10 bases. Germline V lookup: CDR1 DFQATT, CDR2 SNEGSKA (reference sequence). This CDR3 is built from 11 residues. The CDR3 DNA is TGCAGTGCTCACTTTCTAGACATTCAGTACTTC. Translated: CSAHFLDIQYF.

The V gene is TRBV5-1, the J gene TRBJ2-2, with D possibly matching TRBD2 (6 bases). The CDR3 totals 14 residues. Germline-derived CDR1 and CDR2 are SGHRS and YFSETQ. V was pared by 4 bases and J by 5 bases, with 12 bases between. CDR3 bases: TGCGCCAGCAGCCCGGTGGCGGGAACCGGGGAGCTGTTTTTT. Amino acid sequence: CASSPVAGTGELFF.

This clonotype was recorded many times. This chain uses TRBV28 with TRBJ2-1, with 10 bases that match TRBD2. The germline V gene has CDR1 MDHEN and CDR2 SYDVKM. The CDR3 sequence is 16 residues long. V was pared by 1 base and J by 7 bases, with 7 bases of the junction left unmatched. CDR3: CASSLSQAGGLNEQFF. In nucleotides, the CDR3 is TGTGCCAGCAGTTTATCCCAAGCGGGGGGGTTGAATGAGCAGTTCTTC.

The CDR3 coding sequence is TGTGCCACCAGCAGACCATTGAGGCCGGGAGGCTACACCTTC. This translates into CATSRPLRPGGYTF. The J gene is TRBJ1-2, the V gene TRBV15; D is unresolved. The CDR3 runs 14 residues. V was pared by 2 bases and J by 8 bases, with 15 bases between. Germline CDR1 LNHNV, CDR2 YYDKDF (reference sequence).

The chain is built from TRBV12-3 or TRBV12-4 and TRBJ1-4; D possibly corresponds to TRBD1 (5 bases). V was pared by 1 base and J by 17 bases, with 14 bases between. The CDR3 runs 12 residues. The chain's CDR3 is CASSLVAGDLFF. DNA for the CDR3: TGTGCCAGCAGTTTAGTTGCGGGGGACCTATTTTTT.

This rearrangement joins TRBV6-1 to TRBJ2-7; D is perhaps TRBD1 (6 bases). The CDR3 has 14 amino acids. CDR1 and CDR2 (germline): MNHNS, SASEGT. Between the trimmed V and J ends, which lost 10 bases and 3 bases, there was a span of 19 bases. CDR3 coding DNA: TGTGCCACCGAAGCAGGGGCGACGGTCTACGAGCAGTACGTC. Protein: CATEAGATVYEQYV.

The rearrangement links TRBV5-1 to TRBJ1-1; a possible D gene is TRBD1 (5 bases). Per the germline V gene, CDR1 is SGHRS and CDR2 is YFSETQ. The ends were cut back, 4 bases at V and 3 bases at J, with 13 bases in the middle. The CDR3 extends over 14 amino acids. The CDR3 coding sequence is TGCGCCAGCAGCCCTGGGACCCGAGACACTGAAGCTTTCTTT. Its translation is CASSPGTRDTEAFF.

This clonotype was seen a handful of times. This chain links TRBV12-3 or TRBV12-4 with TRBJ2-1; D uncertain. The ends were cut back, 2 bases at V and 10 bases at J, with 6 bases in the middle. The CDR3 sequence is 11 residues long. The CDR3 DNA is TGTGCCAGCAGTTTAAGGGAAGAGCAGTTCTTC. It yields the protein CASSLREEQFF.

This sequence joins TRBV5-1 and TRBJ1-6; D may be TRBD1 (5 bases). Germline CDR1 and CDR2: SGHRS and YFSETQ. The CDR3 is made up of 18 amino acids. The V and J ends lost 2 bases and 8 bases respectively, with 23 bases between them. The CDR3 region is CASSLSRVQSLTDSPLHF. CDR3 DNA sequence: TGCGCCAGCAGCTTAAGCAGGGTCCAGTCGCTTACGGATTCACCCCTCCACTTT.

This clonotype came up many times. The chain is built from TRBV5-1 and TRBJ1-3, with D possibly TRBD1 on 6 matching bases. The V end was cut by 1 base, the J end by 1 base, with 12 bases between. The CDR3 sequence is 16 residues long. The germline gives CDR1 SGHRS, CDR2 YFSETQ. DNA of the CDR3: TGCGCCAGCAGCTTGACAGGGAGTTCGTCTGGAAACACCATATATTTT. As protein: CASSLTGSSSGNTIYF.

The chain is built from TRBV12-3 or TRBV12-4 and TRBJ2-5; D could derive from TRBD1 or TRBD2 (5 bases each). Trimming left V 8 bases short and J 5 bases short, with 24 bases between. The CDR3 is 16 amino acids. CDR3 in DNA: TGTGCCAGCCGCCCGGGGATAGGAAGGGGTGGGGAGACCCAGTACTTC. Translation gives CASRPGIGRGGETQYF.

J is TRBJ2-5 and V is TRBV20-1; TRBD2 aligns across 11 bases. The CDR3 is 16 residues long. Germline V lookup: CDR1 DFQATT, CDR2 SNEGSKA (reference sequence). J gave up 4 bases and V 0 bases, and 7 bases lay outside the gene matches. The CDR3 coding sequence is TGCAGTGCTAGAGACGAACTAGCGGGGGTCGGAGAGACCCAGTACTTC. It specifies CSARDELAGVGETQYF.

This clonotype came up once. This chain uses TRBV5-1 with TRBJ2-5; 12 nucleotides line up with TRBD2. In germline, CDR1 is SGHRS, CDR2 YFSETQ. The V and J ends lost 4 bases and 3 bases, in that order; junction bases with no gene match: 4. This CDR3 is built from 15 residues. CDR3 sequence reads: CASSQRLAGEETQYF. CDR3 DNA: TGCGCCAGCAGCCAACGACTAGCGGGAGAAGAGACCCAGTACTTC.

This clonotype was counted between two and nine times. V and J are TRBV25-1 and TRBJ2-7; D is perhaps TRBD2 (6 bases). Germline CDR1 is MGHDK and CDR2 is SYGVNS. The V end lost 10 bases, the J end lost 3 bases, and 19 bases lay between the germline ends. This CDR3 is 14 amino acids long. The CDR3 DNA reads TGTGCCATCGAAGGGACTTCGGGTGACTACGAGCAGTACTTC. Amino acids: CAIEGTSGDYEQYF.

This clonotype has more than one count but fewer than ten. V gene TRBV12-3 or TRBV12-4 combines with J gene TRBJ2-2, with a possible D match to TRBD2 (5 bases). This CDR3 is built from 12 residues. Trimming took 5 bases from V and 4 from J, leaving 5 bases between them. Here the CDR3 reads CASSRGTGELFF. The CDR3 DNA reads TGTGCCAGCAGTCGGGGCACCGGGGAGCTGTTTTTT.

This clonotype was observed a few times. V gene TRBV5-1 combines with J gene TRBJ2-7, with 9 bases fitting TRBD1. This CDR3 comprises 15 residues. V lost 4 bases to trimming and J lost 4 bases; unmatched junction nucleotides: 9. Per germline, CDR1 SGHRS and CDR2 YFSETQ. The CDR3 here is CASSLPQGAGYEQYF. CDR3 nucleotide sequence: TGCGCCAGCAGCCTTCCACAGGGGGCAGGGTACGAGCAGTACTTC.

This clonotype showed up just once. The rearrangement links TRBV27 to TRBJ1-2, with D possibly being TRBD1 (6 bases). Per germline, CDR1 MNHEY and CDR2 SMNVEV (reference sequence). The CDR3 contains 14 residues. V was pared by 6 bases and J by 4 bases, with 15 bases between. CDR3 protein: CASRSNDRTYGYTF. The CDR3 DNA is TGTGCCAGCAGGTCTAACGACAGGACCTATGGCTACACCTTC.

The chain employs TRBV5-1 and TRBJ2-7; 7 bases are a match to TRBD1. This CDR3 spans 14 amino acids. V dropped 0 bases and J dropped 3; count of bases not matched to a gene: 3. Germline V gene data show CDR1 as SGHRS and CDR2 as YFSETQ. The chain's CDR3 is CASSLAGTDYEQYF. CDR3 nucleotide sequence: TGCGCCAGCAGCTTGGCCGGGACAGACTACGAGCAGTACTTC.

This sequence joins TRBV5-1 and TRBJ2-2, with D perhaps TRBD1 (6 bases). V gave up 3 bases and J gave up 4 bases, with 10 bases separating them. The CDR3 has 14 amino acids. Germline CDR1 SGHRS, CDR2 YFSETQ. CDR3 coding DNA: TGCGCCAGCAGCTCCGGGACAACCACCGGGGAGCTGTTTTTT. Translation gives CASSSGTTTGELFF.

The rearrangement joins TRBV21-1 to TRBJ1-5; the D call of TRBD1 is as the table states it, not checked on the DNA. TRBV21-1 constitutes a pseudogene. The CDR3 consists of 15 residues. Here the CDR3 DNA reads TGTGCCAGTACGGACAGGCGGGGGACCTGTCAGCCCCAGCATTTT. Translated: CASTDRRGTCQPQHF.

The chain employs TRBV6-5 and TRBJ2-2; 7 nucleotides agree with TRBD1. V lost 3 bases and J lost 5; bases outside the gene matches: 9. Germline V lookup: CDR1 MNHEY, CDR2 SVGAGI. The CDR3 is 16 amino acids. In nucleotides, the CDR3 is TGTGCCAGCAGTTATAACAGGGGCGATTGGACCGGGGAGCTGTTTTTT. Translation gives CASSYNRGDWTGELFF.

The chain carries TRBV20-1 and TRBJ2-2; possible D gene TRBD2, 6 bases. From germline, CDR1 is DFQATT and CDR2 SNEGSKA (reference sequence). The germline V and J ends were trimmed by 3 bases and 4 bases, with 12 bases remaining between them. This CDR3 has 14 amino acids. CDR3 in DNA: TGCAGTGCTAGTTGGAGGGAAACCACCGGGGAGCTGTTTTTT. This translates into CSASWRETTGELFF.